This T cell receptor (beta chain) was captured in a study of radiotherapy plus CTLA-4 blockade in lung cancer. Study as a whole: Of the patients, about 17% showed objective responses and roughly 31% attained disease control.

Sequencing used immunoSEQ multiplex PCR; TCRdb keeps in-frame clones, though not all of them. The table shows about 51,000 clones, with 75% to 80% occurring only once. V shed 4 bases, J shed 6 bases, and the junction held 7 bases outside the gene matches. The CDR3 has 15 residues. Germline V CDR1 and CDR2: SGDLS, YYNGEE. The sequence derives from a human donor with non-small cell lung cancer whose response to radiotherapy plus ipilimumab could not be evaluated. The sample here was peripheral blood, taken from a patient treated with radiotherapy plus ipilimumab. The J gene is TRBJ1-2, the V gene TRBV9; 12 positions match TRBD1. The CDR3 reads CASSKVGQGANGYTF. CDR3 sequence (DNA): TGTGCCAGCAGCAAAGTGGGACAGGGGGCGAATGGCTACACCTTC.